This T cell receptor beta chain was sequenced during a study of spatial heterogeneity in lung cancer. The overall study: Consistently, beta-chain sequences turned up in larger numbers than alpha-chain sequences did. Across the raw uncorrected reads, a unique TCR and UMI combination was observed, on average, more than ten times.

Study outcomes and limitations: There were more appearances of ubiquitous expanded tumor TCRs in blood at resection than at follow-up.

This clonotype was recorded a few times. The antigen is unknown. MiXCR, run by TCRdb on the 5' RACE reads, gives a single entry per CDR3 protein. The data hold around 41,000 distinct CDR3 sequences, with more than 20% observed a single time. The J segment lost 3 bases and the V segment lost 5 bases, leaving 12 bases of the junction unmatched. The CDR3 runs to 16 residues. From germline, CDR1 is MGHRA and CDR2 YSYEKL. Time point reported: blood at routine non-recurrence follow-up after resection. Unsorted whole RNA from tumor, nontumor lung or frozen PBMC underwent sequencing. The chain couples TRBV4-1 to TRBJ2-5; 7 bases are shared with TRBD1. The receptor's source is a female donor with early-stage non-small cell lung cancer. Source: PBMCs, taken at follow-up. This chain's CDR3 is CASSWAAGTAKETQYF. CDR3 bases: TGCGCCAGCAGCTGGGCGGCCGGGACAGCTAAAGAGACCCAGTACTTC.